This TCR beta chain was sequenced in a study of OX40 agonist ivuxolimab in advanced cancers. The CDR3 covers 16 residues. The V gene's germline CDR1 is LNHDA and CDR2 SQIVND (reference sequence). J lost 2 bases, V lost 3 bases, and 7 bases had no gene match. Here immunoSEQ multiplex PCR was the method, and the copy in TCRdb shows in-frame clones only, minus some. The table records over 70,000 clones, approximately 90% of them present only once. The source material was CD4+ or CD8+ T cells sorted from blood, sampled in a trial of the OX40 agonist ivuxolimab. The clonotype originates from an adult with an advanced solid tumor such as melanoma, head and neck, liver or kidney cancer. V is TRBV19 and J is TRBJ2-1; 7 bases map to TRBD2. The CDR3 region is CASSIMAAGAYNEQFF. The CDR3 DNA follows: TGTGCCAGTAGTATCATGGCGGCGGGGGCCTACAATGAGCAGTTCTTC.